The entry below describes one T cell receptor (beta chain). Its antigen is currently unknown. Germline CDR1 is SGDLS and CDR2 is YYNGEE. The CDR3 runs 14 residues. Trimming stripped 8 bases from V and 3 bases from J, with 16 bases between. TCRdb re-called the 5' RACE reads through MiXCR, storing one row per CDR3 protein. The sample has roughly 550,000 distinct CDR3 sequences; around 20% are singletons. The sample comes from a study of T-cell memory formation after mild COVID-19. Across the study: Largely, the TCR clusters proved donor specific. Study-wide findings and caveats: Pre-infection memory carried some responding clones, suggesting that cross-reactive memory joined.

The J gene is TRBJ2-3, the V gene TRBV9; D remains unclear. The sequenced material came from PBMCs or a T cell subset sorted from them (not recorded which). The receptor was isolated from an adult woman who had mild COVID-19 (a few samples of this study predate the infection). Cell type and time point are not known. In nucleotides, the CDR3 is TGTGCCAGTAGTATCTTGGATTGGACAGATACGCAGTATTTT. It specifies CASSILDWTDTQYF.